The next 26 T cell receptor beta chains were all read from a single sample in a study of control samples from healthy donors and cancer patients (dated by TCRdb to about 2020). Library preparation was by the immunoSEQ multiplex PCR assay. TCRdb carries this immuneACCESS record with in-frame sequences only. Its versions omit some clonotypes, under half of them owing to an unresolved V gene in the studies checked, with the rest unexplained. The sample records 170,000 or so clones, over 80% of which are singletons. The top ten clones comprise approximately 1.5% of the sample. The sequenced sample consisted of blood. The receptors come from a man aged 18 to 30 in good health.

This sequence joins TRBV3-1 (or the pseudogene TRBV3-2) and TRBJ2-1, with 9 bases lining up with TRBD1. Trimming at V came to 0 bases and at J to 8 bases, leaving 8 bases not matched to a gene. The CDR3 is made up of 16 amino acids. Germline V CDR1 and CDR2: LGHDT, YNNKEL (reference sequence). The CDR3 is CASSQDAGTGKHEQFF. Written as DNA, the CDR3 is TGTGCCAGCAGCCAAGATGCCGGGACAGGGAAGCATGAGCAGTTCTTC.

This chain links TRBV20-1 with TRBJ1-1, with unresolved D. Trimming shortened V by 3 bases and J by 1 base, and 6 bases separated the two germline ends. The length of the CDR3 is 12 residues. CDR1 and CDR2 (germline): DFQATT, SNEGSKA (reference sequence). The CDR3 protein is CSASGQNTEAFF. Here the CDR3 DNA reads TGCAGTGCTAGTGGGCAGAACACTGAAGCTTTCTTT.

The CDR3 bases are TGTGCCAGCAGCCGGGACGGATTTAATGAAAAACTGTTTTTT. Protein: CASSRDGFNEKLFF. The V and J genes are TRBV7-2 and TRBJ1-4, with D maybe TRBD1 (5 bases). The V and J ends lost 5 bases and 4 bases respectively, with 11 bases between them. The CDR3 runs to 14 residues. CDR1 is SGHTA and CDR2 is FQGNSA in the germline V gene. Combining the CDR3 with reference TRBV7-2 and TRBJ1-4 gives the whole variable domain GAGVSQSPSNKVTEKGKDVELRCDPISGHTALYWYRQSLGQGLEFLIYFQGNSAPDKSGLPSDRFSAERTGGSVSTLTIQRTQQEDSAVYLCASSRDGFNEKLFFGSGTQLSVL.

The chain combines TRBV5-1 with TRBJ1-5; 9 nucleotides align to TRBD1. There are 14 residues in the CDR3. From germline, CDR1 is SGHRS and CDR2 YFSETQ. The junction had 5 bases not matched to a gene; V was cut back by 4 bases and J by 6 bases. The CDR3 nucleotides are TGCGCCAGCAGCCCACAGGGGGCAGGTCAGCCCCAGCATTTT. Its protein product is CASSPQGAGQPQHF.

This clone was observed once. The V and J genes are TRBV6-5 and TRBJ1-1, with unresolved D. The CDR3 runs 12 residues. V gave up 7 bases and J gave up 2 bases, with 8 bases separating them. CDR1 MNHEY and CDR2 SVGAGI come from the germline V gene. The CDR3 sequence is CASKRDNTEAFF. The CDR3, as DNA: TGTGCCAGCAAGCGGGATAACACTGAAGCTTTCTTT.

The chain carries TRBV7-8 and TRBJ2-5, with unresolved D. CDR1 is SGHVS and CDR2 is FQNEAQ in the germline V gene. With 5 bases removed from V and 2 bases from J, the gap between germline ends came to 15 bases. This CDR3 has 15 amino acids. The CDR3 loop is CASSPSLGRQETQYF. The CDR3 DNA sequence: TGTGCCAGCAGCCCTTCCCTCGGGCGACAAGAGACCCAGTACTTC.

V gene TRBV7-9 combines with J gene TRBJ1-3; the D is unclear. This CDR3 region has 13 residues. Germline-derived CDR1 and CDR2 are SEHNR and FQNEAQ (reference sequence). V was clipped by 9 bases and J by 0 bases, with 9 bases between them. CDR3: CARQGISGNTIYF. The CDR3 coding sequence is TGTGCCAGACAAGGAATCTCTGGAAACACCATATATTTT.

The chain uses TRBV5-1 and TRBJ2-2; TRBD1 matches 9 bases. CDR1 is SGHRS and CDR2 is YFSETQ in the germline V gene. The CDR3 covers 15 residues. V lost 4 bases to trimming and J lost 4 bases; unmatched junction nucleotides: 5. The CDR3 sequence: CASSPQGAVTGELFF. CDR3 sequence (DNA): TGCGCCAGCAGCCCACAGGGGGCGGTCACCGGGGAGCTGTTTTTT.

With respect to this clone: The same CDR3 is also encoded by other DNA sequences in this sample. The chain uses TRBV6-5 and TRBJ1-2, with D possibly TRBD1 on 5 matching bases. Trimming stripped 2 bases from V and 7 bases from J, with 8 bases between. The CDR3 is made up of 12 amino acids. Per germline, CDR1 MNHEY and CDR2 SVGAGI. CDR3 residues: CASSYVGGGYTF. The CDR3 coding sequence is TGTGCCAGCAGTTACGTTGGGGGTGGCTACACCTTC.

This clone was recorded only once. The CDR3 nucleotides read TGTGCCAGCAGCGTACTAGCGGGGGGATTCAATGAGCAGTTCTTC. It yields the protein CASSVLAGGFNEQFF. The gene calls are TRBV9 and TRBJ2-1; 11 bases are a match to TRBD2. The CDR3 spans 15 residues. The J segment lost 6 bases and the V segment lost 1 base, leaving 3 bases of the junction unmatched. CDR1 is SGDLS and CDR2 is YYNGEE in the germline V gene.

The genes are TRBV18 and TRBJ2-2; possibly TRBD1 or TRBD2 for D (5 bases each). CDR3 length equals 15 residues. The V and J ends lost 6 bases and 0 bases respectively, with 11 bases between them. From germline, CDR1 is KGHSH and CDR2 LQKENI. CDR3 sequence reads: CASSKGSTNTGELFF. The CDR3 bases are TGTGCCAGCTCGAAGGGGAGTACGAACACCGGGGAGCTGTTTTTT.

This clone occurred once. The genes are TRBV5-1 and TRBJ2-3; TRBD1 might be the D (6 bases). Germline V CDR1 and CDR2: SGHRS, YFSETQ. The length of the CDR3 is 16 residues. V was cut by 2 bases and J by 3 bases, with 16 bases left in between. This chain's CDR3 is CASSLNVRGLTDTQYF. CDR3 DNA sequence: TGCGCCAGCAGCTTAAACGTGAGGGGGTTGACAGATACGCAGTATTTT.

This clone has just one count. The gene calls are TRBV5-4 and TRBJ2-1; D is possibly TRBD2 (5 bases). Germline CDR1 and CDR2: SGHNT and YYREEE (reference sequence). The V gene lost 5 bases and the J gene lost 2 bases, with 8 bases spanning the gap. The CDR3 has 13 amino acids. The CDR3 DNA reads as TGTGCCAGCAGTTCGGGGACCTACAATGAGCAGTTCTTC. It is translated as CASSSGTYNEQFF.

J is TRBJ2-7 and V is TRBV3-1 (or the pseudogene TRBV3-2); D is unresolved. This CDR3 is built from 13 residues. CDR1 LGHDT and CDR2 YNNKEL come from the germline V gene (reference sequence). Trimming removed 0 bases at V and 4 bases at J, with 7 bases between. The CDR3 nucleotides read TGTGCCAGCAGCCAAGATGTCCGGTACGAGCAGTACTTC. Amino acids: CASSQDVRYEQYF.

The V and J genes are TRBV20-1 and TRBJ2-3; TRBD1 agrees at 8 bases. The CDR3 spans 14 residues. V shed 3 bases, J shed 1 base, and the junction held 3 bases outside the gene matches. Germline V lookup: CDR1 DFQATT, CDR2 SNEGSKA (reference sequence). In DNA form, the CDR3 reads TGCAGTGCTAGTAAGGGACAGGGCACAGATACGCAGTATTTT. It translates to CSASKGQGTDTQYF.

This clone is termed medium-sized. The CDR3 DNA sequence: TGTGCCAGCAGCTTACGGACCGGGACAGAGAGGTATGACGACTATGGCTACACCTTC. It translates to CASSLRTGTERYDDYGYTF. V is TRBV3-1 (or the pseudogene TRBV3-2) and J is TRBJ1-2; TRBD1 matches 7 bases. The CDR3 is 19 amino acids. The junction had 21 bases not matched to a gene; V was cut back by 5 bases and J by 3 bases. Germline V gene lookup returns CDR1 LGHDT and CDR2 YNNKEL (reference sequence).

The V call is TRBV18, the J call TRBJ2-7; D unresolved. Trimming took 2 bases from V and 5 from J, leaving 10 bases between them. Germline V gene lookup returns CDR1 KGHSH and CDR2 LQKENI. The CDR3 contains 13 residues. The CDR3: CASSPSSINEQYF. DNA for the CDR3: TGTGCCAGCTCACCATCATCGATCAACGAGCAGTACTTC.

V usage is TRBV5-5 and J usage is TRBJ2-1, with 9 bases lining up with TRBD2. V was pared by 0 bases and J by 1 base, with 11 bases of the junction left unmatched. The CDR3 has 19 amino acids. The germline V gene has CDR1 SGHKS and CDR2 YYEKEE (reference sequence). The CDR3, as DNA: TGTGCCAGCAGCTTGGAAGGGACTAGCCTCTTGCTTTCCTACAATGAGCAGTTCTTC. This gives the protein CASSLEGTSLLLSYNEQFF.

The chain uses TRBV10-3 and TRBJ1-1, with D hard to call. Trimming stripped 5 bases from V and 5 bases from J, with 15 bases between. The CDR3 spans 14 residues. Germline CDR1 ENHRY, CDR2 SYGVKD. CDR3 residues: CAISSQVVETEAFF. Here the CDR3 DNA reads TGTGCCATCAGTAGTCAGGTCGTTGAAACTGAAGCTTTCTTT.

J is TRBJ2-1 and V is TRBV7-3; 7 bases line up with TRBD2. This CDR3 region has 15 residues. Trimming removed 3 bases from V and 8 bases from J; junction bases left unmatched: 10. CDR1 and CDR2 from the germline V gene are SGHTA and FQGTGA. CDR3 amino acids: CASSFQGGVVDEQFF. The CDR3 bases are TGTGCCAGCAGCTTCCAGGGAGGGGTAGTAGATGAGCAGTTCTTC.

The chain couples TRBV3-1 (or the pseudogene TRBV3-2) to TRBJ1-6, with D uncertain. Germline assignment: CDR1 LGHDT and CDR2 YNNKEL (reference sequence). The V and J ends lost 0 bases and 13 bases respectively, with 10 bases between them. This CDR3 is 13 amino acids long. CDR3 nucleotides: TGTGCCAGCAGCCAAGATAACACGGCGCCCCTCCACTTT. Protein sequence: CASSQDNTAPLHF.

The chain has TRBV5-1 and TRBJ1-1; the D gene is possibly TRBD1 (5 bases). Germline V gives CDR1 SGHRS, CDR2 YFSETQ. CDR3 size: 16 residues. Trimming took 2 bases from V and 0 from J, leaving 14 bases between them. The CDR3 nucleotides read TGCGCCAGCAGCTTTGGGGCAGGCAAACTGAACACTGAAGCTTTCTTT. It codes for CASSFGAGKLNTEAFF. The full variable domain, with the rest looked up from reference TRBV5-1 and TRBJ1-1, is KAGVTQTPRYLIKTRGQQVTLSCSPISGHRSVSWYQQTPGQGLQFLFEYFSETQRNKGNFPGRFSGRQFSNSRSEMNVSTLELGDSALYLCASSFGAGKLNTEAFFGQGTRLTVV.

This chain links TRBV2 with TRBJ1-5; D is undetermined. V lost 4 bases to trimming and J lost 4 bases, with 8 bases between them. The V gene's germline CDR1 is SNHLY and CDR2 FYNNEI. This CDR3 region has 13 residues. The CDR3 nucleotides are TGTGCCAGCAGTGTAAATGCAAATCAGCCCCAGCATTTT. Protein: CASSVNANQPQHF.

V usage is TRBV18 and J usage is TRBJ2-5, with 10 bases aligning to TRBD1. Unmatched junction bases numbered 5, after V lost 5 bases and J lost 5 bases. From germline, CDR1 is KGHSH and CDR2 LQKENI. CDR3 length: 14 residues. CDR3 protein: CASSFPGQGETQYF. The CDR3, as DNA: TGTGCCAGCTCATTCCCGGGACAGGGGGAGACCCAGTACTTC. The variable domain in full, with the rest retrieved from reference TRBV18 and TRBJ2-5, is NAGVMQNPRHLVRRRGQEARLRCSPMKGHSHVYWYRQLPEEGLKFMVYLQKENIIDESGMPKERFSAEFPKEGPSILRIQQVVRGDSAAYFCASSFPGQGETQYFGPGTRLLVL.

The table lists this clone with a count of one. V gene TRBV2 combines with J gene TRBJ2-7, with 15 positions matching TRBD2. V lost 7 bases, J lost 6 bases, and 7 bases stayed unmatched. The CDR3 length is 15 residues. CDR1 and CDR2 from the germline V gene are SNHLY and FYNNEI. Here the CDR3 DNA reads TGTGCCAGCATTGGGACTAGCGGGGGGTCAGGCGAGCAGTACTTC. It is translated as CASIGTSGGSGEQYF.

A few counts support this clone. The genes are TRBV7-9 and TRBJ1-3, with D uncertain. Per the germline V gene, CDR1 is SEHNR and CDR2 is FQNEAQ (reference sequence). The CDR3 is 13 amino acids. V was trimmed by 3 bases and J by 4 bases, leaving 7 bases between them. This CDR3 reads CASSLVGGNTIYF. The CDR3 coding sequence is TGTGCCAGCAGCTTGGTGGGGGGAAACACCATATATTTT.